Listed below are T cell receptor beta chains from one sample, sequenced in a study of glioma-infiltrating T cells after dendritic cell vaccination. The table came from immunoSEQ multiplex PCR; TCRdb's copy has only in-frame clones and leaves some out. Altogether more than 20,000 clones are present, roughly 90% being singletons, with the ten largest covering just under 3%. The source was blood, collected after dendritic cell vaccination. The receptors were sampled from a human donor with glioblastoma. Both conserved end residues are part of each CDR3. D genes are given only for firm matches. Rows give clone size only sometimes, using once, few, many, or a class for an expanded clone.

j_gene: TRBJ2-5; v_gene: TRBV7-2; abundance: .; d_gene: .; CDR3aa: CASSPGRVSGETQYF; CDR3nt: TGTGCCAGCAGCCCGGGAAGGGTCTCGGGGGAGACCCAGTACTTC
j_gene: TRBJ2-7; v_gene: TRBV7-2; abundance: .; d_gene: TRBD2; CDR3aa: CASSSAGTTSYEQYF; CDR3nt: TGTGCCAGCAGCTCAGCCGGGACTACCTCCTACGAGCAGTACTTC
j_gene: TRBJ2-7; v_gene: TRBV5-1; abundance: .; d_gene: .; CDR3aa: CASSLEVGVLEQYF; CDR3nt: TGCGCCAGCAGCTTGGAGGTAGGGGTCCTCGAGCAGTACTTC
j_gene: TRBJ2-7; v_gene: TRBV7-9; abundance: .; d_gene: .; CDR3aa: CASSLGSAEQYF; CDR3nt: TGTGCCAGCAGCTTAGGGAGTGCCGAGCAGTACTTC
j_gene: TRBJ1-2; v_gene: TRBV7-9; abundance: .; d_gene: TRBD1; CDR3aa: CASSPGGGYGYTF; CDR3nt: TGTGCCAGCAGCCCAGGGGGAGGCTATGGCTACACCTTC
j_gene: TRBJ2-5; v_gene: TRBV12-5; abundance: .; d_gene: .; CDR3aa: CASSFGEVAQETQYF; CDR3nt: TGTGCTAGTTCCTTTGGGGAGGTGGCCCAAGAGACCCAGTACTTC
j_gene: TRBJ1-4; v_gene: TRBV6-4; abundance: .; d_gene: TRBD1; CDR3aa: CASSRDRDEKLFF; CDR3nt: TGTGCCAGCAGCCGGGACAGGGATGAAAAACTGTTTTTT
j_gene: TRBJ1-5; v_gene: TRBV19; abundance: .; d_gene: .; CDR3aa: CASIPGGGQPQHF; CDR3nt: TGTGCCAGTATTCCGGGGGGGGGTCAGCCCCAGCATTTT
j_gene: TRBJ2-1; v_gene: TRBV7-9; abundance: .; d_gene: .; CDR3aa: CASRYSRYNEQFF; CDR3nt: TGTGCCAGCAGGTACAGCAGGTACAATGAGCAGTTCTTC
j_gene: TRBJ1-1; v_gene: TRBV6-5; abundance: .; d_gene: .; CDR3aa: CASSYYQTGEAFF; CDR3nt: TGTGCCAGCAGTTATTACCAGACAGGTGAAGCTTTCTTT
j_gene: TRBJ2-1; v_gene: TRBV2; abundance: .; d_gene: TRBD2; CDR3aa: CASEAGPLYNEQFF; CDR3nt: TGTGCCAGCGAAGCGGGACCCCTGTACAATGAGCAGTTCTTC
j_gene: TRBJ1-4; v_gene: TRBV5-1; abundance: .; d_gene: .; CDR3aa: CASTAGGQNEKLFF; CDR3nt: TGCGCCAGCACCGCAGGCGGGCAGAATGAAAAACTGTTTTTT
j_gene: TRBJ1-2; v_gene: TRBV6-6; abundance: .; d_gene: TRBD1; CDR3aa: CASTDPPGQGADGYTF; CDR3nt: TGTGCCAGCACCGACCCCCCGGGACAGGGGGCAGATGGCTACACCTTC
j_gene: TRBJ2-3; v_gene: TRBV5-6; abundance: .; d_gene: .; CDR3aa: CASSLSGVQDTQYF; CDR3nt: TGTGCCAGCAGCTTGTCGGGGGTCCAGGATACGCAGTATTTT
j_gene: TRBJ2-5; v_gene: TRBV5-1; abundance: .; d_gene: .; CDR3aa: CASSQPPGGGGETQYF; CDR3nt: TGCGCCAGCAGCCAACCCCCCGGGGGCGGGGGAGAGACCCAGTACTTC
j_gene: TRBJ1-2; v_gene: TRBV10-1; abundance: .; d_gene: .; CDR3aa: CASSESQGNYGYTF; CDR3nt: TGCGCCAGCAGTGAGTCGCAGGGGAACTATGGCTACACCTTC
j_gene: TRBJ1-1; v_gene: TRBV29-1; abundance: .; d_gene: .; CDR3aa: CSVGLGAGDTEAFF; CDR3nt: TGCAGCGTTGGGCTAGGGGCAGGGGACACTGAAGCTTTCTTT
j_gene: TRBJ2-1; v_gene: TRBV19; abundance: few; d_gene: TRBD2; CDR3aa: CASSIYLAGGYNEQFF; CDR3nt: TGTGCCAGTAGTATTTATCTAGCGGGGGGTTACAATGAGCAGTTCTTC
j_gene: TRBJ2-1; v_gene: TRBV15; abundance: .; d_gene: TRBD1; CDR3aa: CATSRDYPGQYNEQFF; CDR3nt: TGTGCCACCAGCAGAGACTATCCGGGACAGTACAATGAGCAGTTCTTC
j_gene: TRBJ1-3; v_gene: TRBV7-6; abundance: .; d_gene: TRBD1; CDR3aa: CASSLERTGPSGNTIYF; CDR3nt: TGTGCCAGCAGCTTAGAGAGGACAGGACCTTCTGGAAACACCATATATTTT
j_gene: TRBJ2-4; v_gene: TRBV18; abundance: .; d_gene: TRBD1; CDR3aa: CASSRPGQGNIQYF; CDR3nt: TGTGCCAGCTCACGACCCGGACAGGGAAACATTCAGTACTTC
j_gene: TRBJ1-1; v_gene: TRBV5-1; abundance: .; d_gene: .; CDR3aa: CASSLRPGGGDTEAFF; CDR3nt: TGCGCCAGCAGCTTGCGACCAGGCGGAGGCGACACTGAAGCTTTCTTT
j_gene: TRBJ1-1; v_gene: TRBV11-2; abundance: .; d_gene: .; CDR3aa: CASSWAKGTNTEAFF; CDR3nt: TGTGCCAGCAGCTGGGCAAAGGGGACAAACACTGAAGCTTTCTTT
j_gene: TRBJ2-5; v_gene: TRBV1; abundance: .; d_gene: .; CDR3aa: CTSSPLAGAQETQYF; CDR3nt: TGCACCAGCAGCCCACTAGCGGGGGCCCAAGAGACCCAGTACTTC
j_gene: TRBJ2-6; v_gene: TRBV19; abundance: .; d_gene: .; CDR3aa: CASSIVSGANVLTF; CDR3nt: TGTGCCAGTTCCATAGTTTCTGGGGCCAACGTCCTGACTTTC
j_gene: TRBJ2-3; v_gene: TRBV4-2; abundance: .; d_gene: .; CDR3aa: CASSQERVRGSDTQYF; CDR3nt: TGTGCCAGCAGCCAAGAAAGGGTCAGGGGCTCAGATACGCAGTATTTT
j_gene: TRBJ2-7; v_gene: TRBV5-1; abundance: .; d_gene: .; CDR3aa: CASSLANAEIYEQYF; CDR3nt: TGCGCCAGCAGCTTGGCCAATGCGGAGATCTACGAGCAGTACTTC
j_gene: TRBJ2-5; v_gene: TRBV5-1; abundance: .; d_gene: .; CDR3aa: CASSPTGAGKRQETQYF; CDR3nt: TGCGCCAGCAGCCCCACTGGAGCCGGGAAGAGGCAAGAGACCCAGTACTTC
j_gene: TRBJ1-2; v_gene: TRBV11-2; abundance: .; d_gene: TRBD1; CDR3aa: CASSSRTGTGENYGYTF; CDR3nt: TGTGCCAGCAGCTCGCGAACCGGGACAGGGGAGAACTATGGCTACACCTTC
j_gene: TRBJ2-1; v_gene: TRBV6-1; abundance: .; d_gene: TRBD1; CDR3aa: CASSELRTGSYNEQFF; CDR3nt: TGTGCCAGCAGTGAACTCCGGACAGGGTCCTACAATGAGCAGTTCTTC
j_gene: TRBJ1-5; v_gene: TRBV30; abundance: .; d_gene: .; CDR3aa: CAWSVPAVGGPHF; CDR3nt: TGTGCCTGGAGTGTACCGGCAGTCGGGGGGCCCCATTTT
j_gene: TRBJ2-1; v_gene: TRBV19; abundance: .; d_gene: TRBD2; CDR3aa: CASREKGGNWNEQFF; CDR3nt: TGTGCCAGTAGGGAAAAGGGAGGGAATTGGAATGAGCAGTTCTTC
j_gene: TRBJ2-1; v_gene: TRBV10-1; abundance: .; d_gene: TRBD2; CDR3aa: CASSQIPGLAGWNEQFF; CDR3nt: TGCGCCAGCAGCCAGATTCCGGGACTAGCGGGGTGGAATGAGCAGTTCTTC
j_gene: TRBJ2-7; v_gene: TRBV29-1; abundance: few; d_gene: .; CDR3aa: CSVEGQARGSGQYF; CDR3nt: TGCAGCGTTGAAGGACAGGCCCGAGGGTCTGGGCAGTACTTC
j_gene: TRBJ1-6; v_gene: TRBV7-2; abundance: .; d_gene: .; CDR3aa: CASSRTGGKDSPLHF; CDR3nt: TGTGCCAGCAGCCGAACGGGCGGGAAAGATTCACCCCTCCACTTT
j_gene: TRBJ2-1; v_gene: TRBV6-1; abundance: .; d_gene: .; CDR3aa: CASRKHGGGNNEQFF; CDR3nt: TGTGCCAGCAGAAAGCACGGAGGAGGGAACAATGAGCAGTTCTTC
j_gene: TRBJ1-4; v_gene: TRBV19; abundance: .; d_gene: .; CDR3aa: CASSTGPTNEKLFF; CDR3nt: TGTGCCAGCTCAACAGGGCCGACTAATGAAAAACTGTTTTTT
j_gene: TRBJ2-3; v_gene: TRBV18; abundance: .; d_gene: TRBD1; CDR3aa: CASSPRQGIRRDTQYF; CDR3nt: TGTGCCAGCTCTCCGAGACAGGGTATTAGGAGAGATACGCAGTATTTT
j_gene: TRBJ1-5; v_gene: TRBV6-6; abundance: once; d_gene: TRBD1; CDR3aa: CASSAGTGANQPQHF; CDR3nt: TGTGCCAGCAGTGCCGGGACAGGGGCGAATCAGCCCCAGCATTTT
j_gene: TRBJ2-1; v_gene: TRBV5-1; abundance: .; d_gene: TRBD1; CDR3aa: CASSWSETGERNEQFF; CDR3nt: TGCGCCAGCAGCTGGTCTGAGACAGGGGAGAGGAATGAGCAGTTCTTC
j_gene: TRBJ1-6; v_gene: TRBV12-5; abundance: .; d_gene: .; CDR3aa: CASGLANGRFLTSPLHF; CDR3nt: TGTGCTAGTGGTTTGGCTAACGGGAGATTTCTAACCTCACCCCTCCACTTT
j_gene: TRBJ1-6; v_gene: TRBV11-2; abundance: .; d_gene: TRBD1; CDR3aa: CASSSTLGQAVNSPLHF; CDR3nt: TGTGCCAGCAGCTCGACCCTCGGACAGGCGGTTAACTCCCCCCTCCACTTT
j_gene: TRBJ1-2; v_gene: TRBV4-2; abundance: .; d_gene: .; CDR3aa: CASSQDWGGAVYGYTF; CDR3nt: TGTGCCAGCAGCCAAGATTGGGGGGGCGCGGTGTACGGCTACACCTTC
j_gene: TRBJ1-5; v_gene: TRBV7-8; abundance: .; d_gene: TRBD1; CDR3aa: CASSDRDRGEGNQPQHF; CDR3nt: TGTGCCAGCAGCGACCGGGACAGGGGGGAGGGCAATCAGCCCCAGCATTTT
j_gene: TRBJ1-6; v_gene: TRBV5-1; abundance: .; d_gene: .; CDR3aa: CASSLATPSHSPLHF; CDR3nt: TGCGCCAGCAGCTTGGCGACACCTTCCCACTCCCCCCTCCACTTT
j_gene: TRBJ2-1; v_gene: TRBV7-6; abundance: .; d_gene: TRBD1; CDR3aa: CASSLGTGAGNEQFF; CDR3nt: TGTGCCAGCAGCCTAGGGACAGGGGCGGGGAATGAGCAGTTCTTC
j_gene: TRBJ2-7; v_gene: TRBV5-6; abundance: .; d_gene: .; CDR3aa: CASSMDSYEQYF; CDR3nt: TGTGCCAGCAGCATGGACAGCTACGAGCAGTACTTC
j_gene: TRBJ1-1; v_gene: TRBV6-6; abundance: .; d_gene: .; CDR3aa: CASSTGGRGAFF; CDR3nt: TGTGCCAGCAGTACGGGCGGGAGGGGAGCTTTCTTT
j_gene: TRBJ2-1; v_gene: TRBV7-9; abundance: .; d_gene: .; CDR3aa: CASSIYNEQFF; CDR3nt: TGTGCCAGCAGCATATACAATGAGCAGTTCTTC
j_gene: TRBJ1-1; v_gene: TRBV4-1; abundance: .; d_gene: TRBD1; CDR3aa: CASSQTTGMNTEAFF; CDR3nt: TGCGCCAGCAGCCAGACGACAGGGATGAACACTGAAGCTTTCTTT
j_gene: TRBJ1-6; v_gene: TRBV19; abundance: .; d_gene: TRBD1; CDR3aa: CASSPGTGGPTNSPLHF; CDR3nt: TGTGCCAGTAGCCCGGGGACAGGAGGCCCGACCAATTCCCCCCTCCACTTT
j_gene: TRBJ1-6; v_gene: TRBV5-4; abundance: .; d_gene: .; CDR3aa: CASSPPSGSGLPLHF; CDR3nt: TGTGCCAGCAGCCCGCCGTCGGGTTCGGGATTACCCCTCCACTTT
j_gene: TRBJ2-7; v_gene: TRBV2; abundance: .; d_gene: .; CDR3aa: CASSGSSYEQYF; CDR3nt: TGTGCCAGCAGCGGGTCCTCCTACGAGCAGTACTTC
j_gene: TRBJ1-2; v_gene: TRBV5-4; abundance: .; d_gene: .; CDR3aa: CASSFPRANYGYTF; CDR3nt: TGTGCCAGCAGCTTTCCCCGAGCTAACTATGGCTACACCTTC
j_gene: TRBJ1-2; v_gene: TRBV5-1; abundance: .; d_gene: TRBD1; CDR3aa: CASSLRQGYGYTF; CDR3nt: TGCGCCAGCAGCTTGAGACAGGGGTATGGCTACACCTTC